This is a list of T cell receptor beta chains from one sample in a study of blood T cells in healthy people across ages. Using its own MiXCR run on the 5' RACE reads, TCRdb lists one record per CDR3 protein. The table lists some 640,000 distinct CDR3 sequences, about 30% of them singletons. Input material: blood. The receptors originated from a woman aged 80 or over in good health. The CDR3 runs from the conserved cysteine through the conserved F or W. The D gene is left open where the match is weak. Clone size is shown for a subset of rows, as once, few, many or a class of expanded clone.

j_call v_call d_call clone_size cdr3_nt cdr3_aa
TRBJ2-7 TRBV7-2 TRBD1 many TGTGCCAGCAGCTTGCCGGGACAGGGAGGCAAGCAGTACTTC CASSLPGQGGKQYF
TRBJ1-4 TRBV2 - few TGTGCCAGCAGGAGCCGCGTGGGCAGCGTTAATGAAAAACTGTTTTTT CASRSRVGSVNEKLFF
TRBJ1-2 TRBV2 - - TGTGCCAGCAGTGTTTGGACAGTGGGCTATGGCTACACCTTC CASSVWTVGYGYTF
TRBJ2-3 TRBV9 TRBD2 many TGTGCCAGCAGCGTAGATGCGGGGGACTCCACAGATACGCAGTATTTT CASSVDAGDSTDTQYF
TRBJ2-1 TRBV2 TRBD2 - TGTGCCAGCAGTGAGATCCAGCGGGGCAGGGACGAGCAGTTCTTC CASSEIQRGRDEQFF
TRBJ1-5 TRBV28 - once TGTGCCAGCAGCCAGGGACGGTTCAATCAGCCCCAGCATTTT CASSQGRFNQPQHF
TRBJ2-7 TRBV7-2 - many TGTGCCAGCAGCCCCCAGCGTGGGGTCGGCTACGAGCAGTACTTC CASSPQRGVGYEQYF
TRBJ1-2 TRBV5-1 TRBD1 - TGCGCCAGCAGCTTACCGGGACAGGGGGCTGGCTACACCTTC CASSLPGQGAGYTF
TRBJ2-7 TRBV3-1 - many TGTGCCAGCAGTACCGGGGCGGGTACCTACGAGCAGTACTTC CASSTGAGTYEQYF
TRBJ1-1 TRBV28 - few TGTGCCAGCAGATCCCGGTTGAGAAACACTGAAGCTTTCTTT CASRSRLRNTEAFF
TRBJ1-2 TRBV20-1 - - TGCAGTGCTCAGCTGAGGGGGGATGGCTGCACCTTC CSAQLRGDGCTF
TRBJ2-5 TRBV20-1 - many TGCAGTGCTAGAGGTACCTTACTCAGCCAAGAGACCCAGTACTTC CSARGTLLSQETQYF
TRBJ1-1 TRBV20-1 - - TGCAGTGCTAGCCCTTGGGGGGAGGGCACTGAAGCTTTCTTT CSASPWGEGTEAFF